This T cell receptor beta chain was captured by sequencing in a study of blood T cell repertoires in COVID-19. Trimming at V came to 0 bases and at J to 6 bases, leaving 1 base not matched to a gene. This CDR3 spans 14 amino acids. CDR1 is SGHNT, CDR2 YYREEE, per germline (reference sequence). This clone was found a few times. Original data processing: For nucleated cells, counts were estimated from reference gene primer amplification. Assay used: immunoSEQ multiplex PCR; TCRdb lists only in-frame clones, some missing. Clone size and V and J calls were adopted from that table, with D and trimming inferred from the DNA. The data hold around 320,000 clones, with around 90% observed a single time.

The material sequenced was peripheral blood. The V gene is TRBV5-4, the J gene TRBJ2-2; TRBD2 matches at 8 bases. This receptor was taken from a man between 18 and 29 years old with active or convalescent COVID-19. CDR3 protein: CASSLDGRAGELFF. In DNA, the CDR3 is TGTGCCAGCAGCTTGGACGGGAGGGCCGGGGAGCTGTTTTTT.